This T cell receptor beta chain stems from a study of control samples from healthy donors and cancer patients. Looked up from germline, CDR1 is SGHVS and CDR2 is FNYEAQ. The CDR3 contains 12 residues. Deletions cut 4 bases from V and 9 bases from J, with 7 bases between. The assay was immunoSEQ multiplex PCR, and TCRdb's table has in-frame clones only and misses some. This sample carries over 150,000 clones, roughly 95% of them seen once, and the ten largest clones take over 1%. The source material was blood. This chain connects TRBV7-6 to TRBJ1-6; D is unresolved. The receptor comes from a woman aged 25 to 39 in good health. The DNA of the CDR3 is TGTGCCAGCAGCTCGTTCTTTTCACCCCTCCACTTT. Encoded protein: CASSSFFSPLHF. Variable domain in full (rest from reference TRBV7-6 and TRBJ1-6): GAGVSQSPRYKVTKRGQDVALRCDPISGHVSLYWYRQALGQGPEFLTYFNYEAQQDKSGLPNDRFSAERPEGSISTLTIQRTEQRDSAMYRCASSSFFSPLHFGNGTRLTVT.